The T cell receptor (beta chain) described here comes from a study of blood T cell repertoires in COVID-19. At the level of the study: The United States, Italy and Spain provided the acute and convalescent COVID-19 samples. Sources were T cells, B-cell-depleted T cells, or PBMCs; the material itself was cDNA or gDNA.

Germline trimming cut 10 bases from V and 6 bases from J; bases unmatched to any gene: 6. The CDR3 has 13 residues. CDR1 and CDR2 from the germline V gene are LNHDA and SQIVND (reference sequence). Authors' methods: Nucleated cell number was recorded as an estimate derived from reference gene primer amplification. Data came from immunoSEQ multiplex PCR; TCRdb stores just in-frame clones and leaves some out. V and J calls and clone size come straight from that table; D and trimming were deduced from the DNA. In the table there are about 400,000 clones, around 87% of which are singletons. The material sequenced was peripheral blood. This TCR derives from a human donor in a cohort sampled during active COVID-19. The V gene is TRBV19, the J gene TRBJ2-3; 11 bases agree with TRBD2. CDR3 region: CATRLAGLDTQYF. The CDR3 DNA follows: TGTGCCACCAGACTAGCGGGACTTGATACGCAGTATTTT.